This T cell receptor beta chain was recovered during a study of T cells in Graves' hyperthyroidism and ophthalmopathy. Study context: Specimen type is peripheral blood, collected at initial diagnosis prior to any treatment.

This clonotype was seen ten or more times. Patients were excluded for uncontrolled infection, other autoimmune disease, pregnancy or lactation. Using RNA transcripts as the source, TCR beta CDR3 regions were amplified. The primer set for the first-round RT-PCR of the TCR CDR3 was HTBI. TCRdb reanalysed the multiplex PCR reads using MiXCR and keeps one entry per CDR3 protein. This sample has about 360,000 distinct CDR3 sequences, with roughly 25% found just once. Sequencing input: blood. The clonotype originates from a man in his forties or fifties with Graves' hyperthyroidism.

The CDR3 sequence is CASSLVAGLNTDTQYF. The CDR3 DNA is TGTGCCAGCAGCTTAGTGGCGGGGCTTAACACAGATACGCAGTATTTT. The chain has TRBV7-2 and TRBJ2-3, with D possibly TRBD2 on 6 matching bases. The CDR3 sequence is 16 residues long. With 1 base removed from V and 2 bases from J, the gap between germline ends came to 13 bases. Germline lookup yields CDR1 SGHTA and CDR2 FQGNSA.